Listed below are T cell receptor beta chains from one sample, sequenced in a study of shared clonotypes between healthy human individuals. Sequenced by immunoSEQ multiplex PCR; TCRdb stores in-frame clones only, minus some. Altogether more than 2 million clones are present, approximately 92% being singletons, with the ten largest covering approximately 1.6%. The sample consisted of naive CD8+ T cells from PBMCs. The receptors come from a man between 18 and 35 years old in good health. Some clones in this sample may be carry-over from other donors' samples. Each CDR3 is given with its conserved first and last residue. A D gene is named only where the DNA matches it firmly. Where a row states a size, it is once, few, many or the class of an expanded clone; other rows omit it.

V gene	J gene	D gene	clone size	CDR3 DNA	CDR3 protein
TRBV11-2	TRBJ2-5	NA	NA	TGTGCCAGCAGCGCAGCCCTAGGTGTTGGAGAGACCCAGTACTTC	CASSAALGVGETQYF
TRBV27	TRBJ2-1	NA	NA	TGTGCCAGCAGTTTATCAGTCCGCAATGAGCAGTTCTTC	CASSLSVRNEQFF
TRBV7-2	TRBJ2-5	NA	NA	TGTGCCAGCAGCTTAAAGCCCGAGGGAACCCAGTACTTC	CASSLKPEGTQYF
TRBV6-5	TRBJ1-2	NA	NA	TGTGCCAGCAGTGACTTGGCAGCCGCAAACTATGGCTACACCTTC	CASSDLAAANYGYTF
TRBV7-2	TRBJ2-1	TRBD2	once	TGTGCCAGCAGCCCGGTATTAGCGGGAGCCAATGAGCAGTTCTTC	CASSPVLAGANEQFF
TRBV28	TRBJ1-4	NA	once	TGTGCCAGCAGGGCCGGGGGGGACCCAACTAATGAAAAACTGTTTTTT	CASRAGGDPTNEKLFF
TRBV7-8	TRBJ2-5	NA	NA	TGTGCCAGCCTACCTAGAGGGGAGCAAGAGACCCAGTACTTC	CASLPRGEQETQYF
TRBV7-9	TRBJ2-5	TRBD1	NA	TGTGCCAGCAGCTCGACAGGGTTTGGAGAGACCCAGTACTTC	CASSSTGFGETQYF
TRBV4-1	TRBJ2-1	NA	NA	TGCGCCAGCAGCCAAGATTTGTCCAGGGGCTCCTACAATGAGCAGTTCTTC	CASSQDLSRGSYNEQFF
TRBV7-9	TRBJ1-5	NA	NA	TGTGCCAGCAGCTTTCAGGGCAATCAGCCCCAGCATTTT	CASSFQGNQPQHF
TRBV4-3	TRBJ2-1	TRBD1	NA	TGCGCCAGCAGCCAATTCGACAGGGACAATGAGCAGTTCTTC	CASSQFDRDNEQFF
TRBV15	TRBJ2-1	NA	NA	TGTGCCACCAGCGGCCTAGGAGTGCAGGGTGAGCAGTTCTTC	CATSGLGVQGEQFF
TRBV4-1	TRBJ2-7	NA	NA	TGCGCCAGCAGCCAAGATGGACTCGAGCAGTACTTC	CASSQDGLEQYF
TRBV28	TRBJ2-7	NA	NA	TGTGCCAGCCTCACACACAGGGAAGGGGACTACGAGCAGTACTTC	CASLTHREGDYEQYF
TRBV28	TRBJ1-1	NA	NA	TGTGCCAGCAGTTTACGGTGGGACACTGAAGCTTTCTTT	CASSLRWDTEAFF
TRBV11-3	TRBJ2-2	NA	NA	TGTGCCAGCAGCTCCCGTCCCGGGGGTTCCGGGGAGCTGTTTTTT	CASSSRPGGSGELFF
TRBV19	TRBJ2-1	TRBD2	NA	TGTGCCAGTAGTATGAGCGGGGCCCTTATTATTGATGAGCAGTTCTTC	CASSMSGALIIDEQFF
TRBV2	TRBJ2-1	TRBD2	NA	TGTGCCAGCAGCGAAGCTCTGGCTAGCGGGGAGAGGGATGAGCAGTTCTTC	CASSEALASGERDEQFF
TRBV6-5	TRBJ1-2	NA	NA	TGTGCCAGCAGTTCCCCAACCAATCGCAGGGGAGTCGGCTACACCTTC	CASSSPTNRRGVGYTF
TRBV25-1	TRBJ2-7	TRBD2	NA	TGTGCCAGCAGTTCAGAGCCACGACTAGCGGGTCCAACGGGAGAGCAGTACTTC	CASSSEPRLAGPTGEQYF
TRBV15	TRBJ2-7	NA	NA	TGTGCCACCAGCAGAGATCTGAGACAAGGAACCTACGAGCAGTACTTC	CATSRDLRQGTYEQYF
TRBV27	TRBJ1-2	NA	NA	TGTGCCAGCAGTCCGGCCACGAGCTATGGCTACACCTTC	CASSPATSYGYTF
TRBV2	TRBJ2-7	TRBD1	NA	TGTGCCAGCAGTCATCCGGGACAGAGCTCCTACGAGCAGTACTTC	CASSHPGQSSYEQYF
TRBV27	TRBJ1-5	NA	NA	TGTGCCAGCAGGGGAGGACAGTCCAATCAGCCCCAGCATTTT	CASRGGQSNQPQHF
TRBV7-2	TRBJ1-5	NA	NA	TGTGCCAGCAGCCCCATCTCAGGCGCTCAGCCCCAGCATTTT	CASSPISGAQPQHF
TRBV9	TRBJ2-1	TRBD2	NA	TGTGCCAGCAGCCCTCGAGACCGGACGGGGGGACTAGCGGGAGTGGAGCAGTTCTTC	CASSPRDRTGGLAGVEQFF
TRBV19	TRBJ1-1	TRBD1	NA	TGTGCCAGTATCATGACAGGGATTAACACTGAAGCTTTCTTT	CASIMTGINTEAFF
TRBV4-3	TRBJ2-7	NA	NA	TGCGCCAGCAGCCAAGATCAGAACAGGGAGGTTCCCTACGAGCAGTACTTC	CASSQDQNREVPYEQYF
TRBV11-2	TRBJ1-4	NA	NA	TGTGCCAGCAGCCCCGGGCCAGGGAGGGGTGAAAAACTGTTTTTT	CASSPGPGRGEKLFF
TRBV7-3	TRBJ1-5	NA	NA	TGTGCCAGCAGATATCGCACAGGGACGGATCAGCCCCAGCATTTT	CASRYRTGTDQPQHF
TRBV27	TRBJ1-1	NA	once	TGTGCCAGCAGTTTAATGAGGATGAACACTGAAGCTTTCTTT	CASSLMRMNTEAFF
TRBV11-2	TRBJ2-7	NA	NA	TGTGCCAGCAGCCATGGGCCAGCTTTTGAGCAGTACTTC	CASSHGPAFEQYF
TRBV27	TRBJ1-1	TRBD1	NA	TGTGCCAGCCGGGACAGGGGGATGAACACTGAAGCTTTCTTT	CASRDRGMNTEAFF
TRBV19	TRBJ2-3	NA	NA	TGTGCCAGTAGTCTATACAGGTCCCCCACAGATACGCAGTATTTT	CASSLYRSPTDTQYF
TRBV7-2	TRBJ1-2	NA	NA	TGTGCCAGCAGCTCGACTTTTCCGGGAGTCTATGGCTACACCTTC	CASSSTFPGVYGYTF
TRBV7-9	TRBJ2-1	TRBD2	NA	TGTGCCAGCAGCCTGTTCGGGAGGCTCCACAATGAGCAGTTCTTC	CASSLFGRLHNEQFF
TRBV10-2	TRBJ2-5	TRBD2	NA	TGCGCCAGCAGTGAGTCACTAGCGGGAGGGTCCTCCCAAGAGACCCAGTACTTC	CASSESLAGGSSQETQYF
TRBV18	TRBJ2-5	TRBD1	NA	TGTGCCAGCTCACCAACGTTCGGACAGGGGCCGGAGACCCAGTACTTC	CASSPTFGQGPETQYF
TRBV6-5	TRBJ2-7	NA	NA	TGTGCCAGCAGTCAATCAGACGCCTACGAGCAGTACTTC	CASSQSDAYEQYF
TRBV30	TRBJ2-1	TRBD1	NA	TGTGCCTGGAGTGTAACAGGGGTTGAGCAGTTCTTC	CAWSVTGVEQFF
TRBV7-9	TRBJ1-1	NA	NA	TGTGCCAGCAGCTTAGTTACCGGTTGGAACACTGAAGCTTTCTTT	CASSLVTGWNTEAFF
TRBV7-9	TRBJ2-7	NA	NA	TGTGCCAGCAGCCCCTCGGGACAACTCTACGAGCAGTACTTC	CASSPSGQLYEQYF
TRBV7-9	TRBJ2-4	NA	NA	TGTGCCAGCAGCTTAGCGGCGAGAAACATTCAGTACTTC	CASSLAARNIQYF
TRBV19	TRBJ1-1	NA	NA	TGTGCCAGTATTCCCCGGGGTACAGGCACTGAAGCTTTCTTT	CASIPRGTGTEAFF
TRBV27	TRBJ1-1	TRBD1	NA	TGTGCCAGCAGTTTATCGATGGGGACAGGGTACCCTGAAGCTTTCTTT	CASSLSMGTGYPEAFF
TRBV7-3	TRBJ2-7	TRBD1	NA	TGTGCCAGCAGCTCGACAGGGGACGTCTCCGAGCAGTACTTC	CASSSTGDVSEQYF